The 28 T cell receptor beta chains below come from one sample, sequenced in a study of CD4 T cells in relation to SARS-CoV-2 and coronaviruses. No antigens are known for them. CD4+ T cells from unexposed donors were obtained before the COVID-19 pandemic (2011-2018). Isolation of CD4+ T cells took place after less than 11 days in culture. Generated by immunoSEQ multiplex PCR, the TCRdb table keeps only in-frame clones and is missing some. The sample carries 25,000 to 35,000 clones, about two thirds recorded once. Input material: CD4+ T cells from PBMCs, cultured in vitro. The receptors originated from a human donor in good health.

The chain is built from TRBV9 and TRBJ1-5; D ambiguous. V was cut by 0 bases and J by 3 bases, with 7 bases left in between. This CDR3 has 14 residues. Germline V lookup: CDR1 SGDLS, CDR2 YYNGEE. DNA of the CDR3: TGTGCCAGCAGCGTAGCCGCAGACAATCAGCCCCAGCATTTT. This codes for CASSVAADNQPQHF.

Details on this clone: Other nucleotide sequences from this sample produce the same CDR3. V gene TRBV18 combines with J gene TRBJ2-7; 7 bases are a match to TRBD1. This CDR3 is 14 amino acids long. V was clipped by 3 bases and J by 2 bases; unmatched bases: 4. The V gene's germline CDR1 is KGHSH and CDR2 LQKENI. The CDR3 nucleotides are TGTGCCAGCTCACCCAGACAGGGAACCTACGAGCAGTACTTC. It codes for CASSPRQGTYEQYF. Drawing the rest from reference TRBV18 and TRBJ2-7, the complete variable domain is NAGVMQNPRHLVRRRGQEARLRCSPMKGHSHVYWYRQLPEEGLKFMVYLQKENIIDESGMPKERFSAEFPKEGPSILRIQQVVRGDSAAYFCASSPRQGTYEQYFGPGTRLTVT.

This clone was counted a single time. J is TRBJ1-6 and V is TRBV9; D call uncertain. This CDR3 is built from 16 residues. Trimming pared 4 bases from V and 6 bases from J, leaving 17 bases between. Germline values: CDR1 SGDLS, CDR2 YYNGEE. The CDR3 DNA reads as TGTGCCAGCAGCCGAAACAGCTGGGGTAGTAATTCACCCCTCCACTTT. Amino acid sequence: CASSRNSWGSNSPLHF.

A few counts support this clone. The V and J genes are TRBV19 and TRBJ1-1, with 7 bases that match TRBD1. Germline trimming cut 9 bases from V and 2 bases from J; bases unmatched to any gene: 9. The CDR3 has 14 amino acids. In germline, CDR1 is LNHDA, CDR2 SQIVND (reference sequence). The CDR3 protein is CASRQGEDNTEAFF. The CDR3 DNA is TGTGCCAGCAGACAGGGAGAGGATAACACTGAAGCTTTCTTT.

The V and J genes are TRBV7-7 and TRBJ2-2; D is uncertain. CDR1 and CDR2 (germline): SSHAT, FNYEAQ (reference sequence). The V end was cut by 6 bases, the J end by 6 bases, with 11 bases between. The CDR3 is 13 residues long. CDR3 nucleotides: TGTGCCAGCAGAAACCCCCCCGCCGGGGAGCTGTTTTTT. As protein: CASRNPPAGELFF.

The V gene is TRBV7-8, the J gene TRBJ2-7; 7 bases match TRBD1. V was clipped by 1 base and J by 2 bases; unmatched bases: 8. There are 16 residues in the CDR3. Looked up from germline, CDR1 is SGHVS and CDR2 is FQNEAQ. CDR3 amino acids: CASSLVRGGLTYEQYF. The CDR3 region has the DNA TGTGCCAGCAGCTTAGTACGAGGGGGCCTAACCTACGAGCAGTACTTC.

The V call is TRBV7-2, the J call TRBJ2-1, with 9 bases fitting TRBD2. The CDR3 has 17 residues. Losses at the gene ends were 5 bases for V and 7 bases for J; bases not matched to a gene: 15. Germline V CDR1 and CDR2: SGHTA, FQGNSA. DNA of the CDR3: TGTGCCAGCAGCCCGGGGTCGTTAGCGGGAGATACGAATGAGCAGTTCTTC. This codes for CASSPGSLAGDTNEQFF.

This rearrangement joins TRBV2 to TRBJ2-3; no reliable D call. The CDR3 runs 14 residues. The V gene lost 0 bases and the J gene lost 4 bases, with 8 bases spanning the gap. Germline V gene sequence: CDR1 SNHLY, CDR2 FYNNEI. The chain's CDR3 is CASSEASQSDTQYF. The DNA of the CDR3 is TGTGCCAGCAGTGAAGCGTCGCAGTCAGATACGCAGTATTTT.

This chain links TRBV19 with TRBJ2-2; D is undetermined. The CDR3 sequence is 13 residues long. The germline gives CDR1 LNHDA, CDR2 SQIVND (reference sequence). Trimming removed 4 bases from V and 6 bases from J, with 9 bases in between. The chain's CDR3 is CASSSLSSGELFF. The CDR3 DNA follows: TGTGCCAGTAGTAGCTTAAGTTCCGGGGAGCTGTTTTTT.

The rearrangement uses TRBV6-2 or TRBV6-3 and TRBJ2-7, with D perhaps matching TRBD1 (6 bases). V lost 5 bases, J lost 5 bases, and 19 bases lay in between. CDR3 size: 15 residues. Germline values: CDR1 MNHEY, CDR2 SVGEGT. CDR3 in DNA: TGTGCCAGCAGTGCAAAGGGCAGGGGTAGCAACGAGCAGTACTTC. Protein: CASSAKGRGSNEQYF.

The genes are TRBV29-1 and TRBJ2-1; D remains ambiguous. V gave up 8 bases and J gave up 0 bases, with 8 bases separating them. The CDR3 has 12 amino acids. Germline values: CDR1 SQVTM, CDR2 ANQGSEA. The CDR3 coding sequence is TGCAGCTCTCTGGTCTCCTACAATGAGCAGTTCTTC. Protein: CSSLVSYNEQFF.

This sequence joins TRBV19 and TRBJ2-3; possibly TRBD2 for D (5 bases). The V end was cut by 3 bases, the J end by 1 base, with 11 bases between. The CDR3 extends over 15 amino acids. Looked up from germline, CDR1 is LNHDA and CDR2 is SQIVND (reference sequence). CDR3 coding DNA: TGTGCCAGTAGTATGGGTGGAGGAGGCACAGATACGCAGTATTTT. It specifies CASSMGGGGTDTQYF.

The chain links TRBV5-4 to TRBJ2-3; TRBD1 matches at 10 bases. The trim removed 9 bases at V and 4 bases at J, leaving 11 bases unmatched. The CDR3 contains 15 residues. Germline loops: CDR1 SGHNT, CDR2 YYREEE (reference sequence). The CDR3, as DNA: TGTGCCACCAAACCGGGACAGGGGTTTTCAGATACGCAGTATTTT. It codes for CATKPGQGFSDTQYF.

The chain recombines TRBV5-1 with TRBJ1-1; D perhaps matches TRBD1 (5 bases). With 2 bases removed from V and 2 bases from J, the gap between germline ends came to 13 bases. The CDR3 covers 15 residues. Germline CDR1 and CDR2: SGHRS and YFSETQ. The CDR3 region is CASSFGPQGNTEAFF. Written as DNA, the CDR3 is TGCGCCAGCAGCTTCGGGCCTCAGGGAAACACTGAAGCTTTCTTT. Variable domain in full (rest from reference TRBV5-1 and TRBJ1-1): KAGVTQTPRYLIKTRGQQVTLSCSPISGHRSVSWYQQTPGQGLQFLFEYFSETQRNKGNFPGRFSGRQFSNSRSEMNVSTLELGDSALYLCASSFGPQGNTEAFFGQGTRLTVV.

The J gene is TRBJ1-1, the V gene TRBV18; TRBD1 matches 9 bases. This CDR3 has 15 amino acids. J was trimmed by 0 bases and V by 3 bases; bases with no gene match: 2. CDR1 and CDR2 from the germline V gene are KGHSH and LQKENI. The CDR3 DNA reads TGTGCCAGCTCACCCGGGACAGGGATGAACACTGAAGCTTTCTTT. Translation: CASSPGTGMNTEAFF.

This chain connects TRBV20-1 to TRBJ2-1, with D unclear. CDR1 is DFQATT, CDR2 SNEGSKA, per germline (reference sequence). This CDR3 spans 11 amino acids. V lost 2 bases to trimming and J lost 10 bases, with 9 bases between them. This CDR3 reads CSARFGSEQFF. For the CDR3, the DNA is TGCAGTGCTAGATTCGGCTCAGAGCAGTTCTTC.

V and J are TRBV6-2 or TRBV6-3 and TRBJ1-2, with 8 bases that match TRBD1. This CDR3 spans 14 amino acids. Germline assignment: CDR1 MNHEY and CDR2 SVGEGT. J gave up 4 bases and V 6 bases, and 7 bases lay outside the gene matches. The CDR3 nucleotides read TGTGCCAGCAGCCGCGGACAGGGTGTCTATGGCTACACCTTC. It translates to CASSRGQGVYGYTF.

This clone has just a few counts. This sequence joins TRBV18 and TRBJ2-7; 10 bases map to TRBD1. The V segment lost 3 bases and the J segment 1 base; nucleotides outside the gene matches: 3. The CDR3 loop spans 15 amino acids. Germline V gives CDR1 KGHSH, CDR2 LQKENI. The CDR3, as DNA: TGTGCCAGCTCACCCGGGACAGGGGTATCCTACGAGCAGTACTTC. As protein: CASSPGTGVSYEQYF.

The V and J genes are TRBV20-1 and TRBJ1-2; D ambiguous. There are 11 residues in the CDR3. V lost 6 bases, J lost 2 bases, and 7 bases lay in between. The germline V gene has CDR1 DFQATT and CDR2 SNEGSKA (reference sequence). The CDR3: CSAEENYGYTF. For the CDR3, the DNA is TGCAGTGCAGAAGAAAACTATGGCTACACCTTC.

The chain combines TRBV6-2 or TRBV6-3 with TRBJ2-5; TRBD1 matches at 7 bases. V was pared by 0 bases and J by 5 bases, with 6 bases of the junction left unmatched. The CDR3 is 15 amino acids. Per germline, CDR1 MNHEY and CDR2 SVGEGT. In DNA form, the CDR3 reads TGTGCCAGCAGTTACTCCCTGACAGGGTTGGAGACCCAGTACTTC. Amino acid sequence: CASSYSLTGLETQYF.

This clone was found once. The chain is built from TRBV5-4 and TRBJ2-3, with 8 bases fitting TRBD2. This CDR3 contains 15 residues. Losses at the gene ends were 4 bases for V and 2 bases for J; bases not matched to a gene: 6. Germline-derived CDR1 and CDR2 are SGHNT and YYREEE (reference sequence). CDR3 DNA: TGTGCCAGCAGCCAGACTAGCGCCATCACAGATACGCAGTATTTT. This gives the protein CASSQTSAITDTQYF.

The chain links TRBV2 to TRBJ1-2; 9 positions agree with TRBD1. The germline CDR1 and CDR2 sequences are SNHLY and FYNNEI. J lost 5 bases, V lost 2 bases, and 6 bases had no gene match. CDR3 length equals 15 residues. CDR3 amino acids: CASSETGGAGYGYTF. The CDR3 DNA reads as TGTGCCAGCAGTGAAACAGGGGGCGCGGGGTATGGCTACACCTTC.

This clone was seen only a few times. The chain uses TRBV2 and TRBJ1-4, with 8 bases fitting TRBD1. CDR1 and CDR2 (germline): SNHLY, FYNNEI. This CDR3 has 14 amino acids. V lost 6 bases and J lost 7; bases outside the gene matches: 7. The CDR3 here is CASSQRTGFEKLFF. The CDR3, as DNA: TGTGCCAGCAGCCAAAGGACAGGGTTTGAAAAACTGTTTTTT.

CDR3 coding DNA: TGTGCCAACGCCACACAGGGGTATGGCTACACCTTC. It specifies CANATQGYGYTF. The V call is TRBV7-3, the J call TRBJ1-2; 7 nucleotides agree with TRBD1. V was clipped by 10 bases and J by 5 bases; unmatched bases: 7. Germline CDR1 is SGHTA and CDR2 is FQGTGA. This CDR3 region has 12 residues. The complete variable domain, with remaining parts taken from reference TRBV7-3 and TRBJ1-2, reads GAGVSQTPSNKVTEKGKYVELRCDPISGHTALYWYRQSLGQGPEFLIYFQGTGAADDSGLPNDRFFAVRPEGSVSTLKIQRTERGDSAVYLCANATQGYGYTFGSGTRLTVV.

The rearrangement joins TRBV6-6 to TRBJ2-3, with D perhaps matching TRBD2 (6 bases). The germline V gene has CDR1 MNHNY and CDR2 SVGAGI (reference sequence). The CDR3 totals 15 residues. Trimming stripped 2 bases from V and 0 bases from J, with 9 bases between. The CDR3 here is CASSYGDFSTDTQYF. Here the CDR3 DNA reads TGTGCCAGCAGTTACGGGGACTTTAGCACAGATACGCAGTATTTT.

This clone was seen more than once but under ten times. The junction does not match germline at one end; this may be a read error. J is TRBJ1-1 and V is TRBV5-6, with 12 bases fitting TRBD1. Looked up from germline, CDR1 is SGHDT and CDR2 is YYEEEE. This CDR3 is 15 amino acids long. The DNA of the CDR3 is TGTGCCAGCAGTTTCACCGGGACAGGGGGCACTAAAGCTTTCTTT. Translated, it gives CASSFTGTGGTKAFF.

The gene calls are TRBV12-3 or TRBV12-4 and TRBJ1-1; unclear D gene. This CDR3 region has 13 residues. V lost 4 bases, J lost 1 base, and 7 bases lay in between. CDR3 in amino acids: CASSSGRNTEAFF. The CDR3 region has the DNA TGTGCCAGCAGTTCGGGCAGGAACACTGAAGCTTTCTTT.

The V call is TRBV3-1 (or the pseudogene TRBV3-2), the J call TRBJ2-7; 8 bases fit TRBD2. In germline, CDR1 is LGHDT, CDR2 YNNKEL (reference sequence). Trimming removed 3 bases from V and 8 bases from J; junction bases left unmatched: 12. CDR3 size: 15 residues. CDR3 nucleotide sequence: TGTGCCAGCAGCCAGGAGGGGAGCGGGGGTAGCAAGCAGTACTTC. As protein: CASSQEGSGGSKQYF.